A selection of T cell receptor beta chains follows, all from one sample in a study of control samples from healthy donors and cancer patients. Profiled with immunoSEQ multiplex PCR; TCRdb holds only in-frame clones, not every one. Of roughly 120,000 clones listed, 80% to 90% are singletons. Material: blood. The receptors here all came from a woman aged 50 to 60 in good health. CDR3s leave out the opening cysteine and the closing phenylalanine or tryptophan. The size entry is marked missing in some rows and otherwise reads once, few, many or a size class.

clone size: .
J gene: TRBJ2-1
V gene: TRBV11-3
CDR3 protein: ASSPADLSYNEQF

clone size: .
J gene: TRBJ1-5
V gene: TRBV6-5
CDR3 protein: ASSTDRGNQPQH

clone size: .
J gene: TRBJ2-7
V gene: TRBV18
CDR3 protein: ASSPASRSSYEQY

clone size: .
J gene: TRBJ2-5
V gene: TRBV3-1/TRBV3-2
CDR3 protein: ASSPPGQNKETQY

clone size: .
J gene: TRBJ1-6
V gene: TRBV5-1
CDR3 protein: ASSLGQTSFSPLH

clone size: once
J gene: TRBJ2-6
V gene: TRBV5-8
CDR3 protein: ASSLDRGAGANVLT

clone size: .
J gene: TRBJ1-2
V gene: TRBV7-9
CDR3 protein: ASSLPYDSPNYGYT

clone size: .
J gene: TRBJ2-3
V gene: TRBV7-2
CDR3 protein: ASSPQGLSTDTQY

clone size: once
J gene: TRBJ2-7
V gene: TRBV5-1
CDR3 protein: ASSLEGDRGNSYEQY

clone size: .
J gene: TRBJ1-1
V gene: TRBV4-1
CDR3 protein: ASSQDRGRTEAF